Described below is a single TCR beta chain sequence and its context. The sample belongs to a study of T cells in Graves' hyperthyroidism and ophthalmopathy. Using RNA transcripts as the source, TCR beta CDR3 regions were amplified. Researchers ran a first-round RT-PCR on the TCR CDR3 using the HTBI primer set. Via MiXCR, TCRdb re-called the multiplex PCR reads, giving one row per CDR3 protein. The data contain 600,000 or so distinct CDR3 sequences, 15% to 20% of them singletons. The V gene's germline CDR1 is SQVTM and CDR2 ANQGSEA. Trimming removed 8 bases from V and 15 bases from J; junction bases left unmatched: 12. The CDR3 length is 11 residues. When ophthalmopathy did not progress within 18 months, Graves' hyperthyroidism was considered stable. The study enrolled patients aged 18 to 65 with newly diagnosed hyperthyroidism of under 2 months' duration. Patients with uncontrolled infections, other autoimmune diseases, pregnancy or lactation were excluded. Diagnoses rested on clinical symptoms, serum thyroxine and TRAb, thyroid ultrasound and orbital computed tomography.

The receptor was isolated from a woman aged 30 to 39 with Graves' hyperthyroidism. Material for sequencing was blood. The chain uses TRBV29-1 and TRBJ2-1; 8 nucleotides line up with TRBD2. CDR3 in amino acids: CSRGGGLGRFF. The CDR3 DNA reads as TGCAGCAGGGGCGGGGGGTTGGGAAGGTTCTTC.